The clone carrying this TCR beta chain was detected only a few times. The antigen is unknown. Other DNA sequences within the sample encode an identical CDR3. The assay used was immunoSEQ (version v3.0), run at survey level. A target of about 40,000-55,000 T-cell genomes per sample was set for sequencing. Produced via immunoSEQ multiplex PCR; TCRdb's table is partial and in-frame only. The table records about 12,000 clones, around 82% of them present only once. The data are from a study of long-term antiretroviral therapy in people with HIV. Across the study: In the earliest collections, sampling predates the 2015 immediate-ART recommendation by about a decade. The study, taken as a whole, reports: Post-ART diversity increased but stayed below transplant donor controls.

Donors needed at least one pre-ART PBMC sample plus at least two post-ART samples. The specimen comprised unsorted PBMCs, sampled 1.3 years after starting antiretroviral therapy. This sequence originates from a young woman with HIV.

The CDR3 coding sequence is TGTGCCAGCAGCCAGGGGCCCTGGAACACCGGGGAGCTGTTTTTT. Protein product: CASSQGPWNTGELFF. The gene calls are TRBV14 and TRBJ2-2; tentative D call: TRBD1 (5 bases). The length of the CDR3 is 15 residues. Germline loops: CDR1 SGHDN, CDR2 FVKESK. The germline V and J ends were trimmed by 3 bases and 1 base, with 9 bases remaining between them.